These 7 T cell receptor beta chains were all obtained from the same sample, sequenced in a study of human T cells and chemical hapten exposure. One entry per CDR3 protein results from TCRdb running MiXCR on the RACE reads. The repertoire holds some 300,000 distinct CDR3 sequences, with about 5% as singletons. Time point in this sample: pre-sensitization, week 0. Regarding treatment: therapeutic diphenylcyclopropenone sensitization with weekly scalp DPC. Here the sequenced sample was whole blood, taken in connection with sensitization to the hapten diphenylcyclopropenone (DPC). The receptor source for this set is a woman younger than 35 with alopecia areata. Some clones in this sample may be carry-over from other donors' samples.

This clonotype has ten or more counts. This chain uses TRBV6-6 with TRBJ2-7, with a tentative D call TRBD2 (6 bases). This CDR3 comprises 16 residues. V was clipped by 2 bases and J by 3 bases, with 17 bases between them. Germline-derived CDR1 and CDR2 are MNHNY and SVGAGI (reference sequence). Here the CDR3 reads CASSYTFGGKDYEQYF. The CDR3 DNA reads as TGTGCCAGCAGTTACACGTTCGGGGGAAAAGACTACGAGCAGTACTTC.

In its sample, this clonotype was seen a few times. CDR3 region: CASSQQQGTEAFF. DNA of the CDR3: TGCGCCAGCAGCCAACAGCAGGGAACTGAAGCTTTCTTT. This rearrangement joins TRBV4-3 to TRBJ1-1, with a weak D call TRBD1 (5 bases). Germline V CDR1 and CDR2: LGHNA, YSLEER. The CDR3 covers 13 residues. The V end lost 2 bases, the J end lost 5 bases, and 9 bases lay between the germline ends.

This chain's CDR3 is CASSRTGGPIYGYTF. The DNA for the CDR3 is TGTGCCAGCAGCCGCACCGGGGGGCCCATCTATGGCTACACCTTC. The gene calls are TRBV4-2 and TRBJ1-2; D perhaps matches TRBD1 (6 bases). Germline values: CDR1 LGHNA, CDR2 YNFKEQ. The length of the CDR3 is 15 residues. Trimming removed 4 bases at V and 4 bases at J, with 16 bases between.

In this sample, this clonotype turned up many times. V and J are TRBV20-1 and TRBJ2-2; 10 nucleotides agree with TRBD2. CDR1 is DFQATT and CDR2 is SNEGSKA in the germline V gene (reference sequence). V dropped 1 base and J dropped 4; count of bases not matched to a gene: 3. The length of the CDR3 is 15 residues. The CDR3 loop is CSARASGGVTGELFF. The CDR3 DNA sequence: TGCAGTGCTAGAGCTAGCGGGGGTGTCACCGGGGAGCTGTTTTTT.

This clonotype has at least ten counts. The chain couples TRBV2 to TRBJ1-2; a weak D match, TRBD1 (6 bases). The germline gives CDR1 SNHLY, CDR2 FYNNEI. This CDR3 region has 14 residues. Trimming removed 1 base at V and 5 bases at J, with 11 bases between. The CDR3 here is CASSEGGRGYGYTF. The CDR3 DNA follows: TGTGCCAGCAGTGAAGGGGGGCGCGGATATGGCTACACCTTC.

This clonotype showed up just a few times. This chain links TRBV4-2 with TRBJ2-4, with TRBD2 identical over 7 bases. The V gene's germline CDR1 is LGHNA and CDR2 YNFKEQ. The V and J ends lost 4 bases and 9 bases, in that order; junction bases with no gene match: 12. This CDR3 is 15 amino acids long. DNA for the CDR3: TGTGCCAGCAGCCGGGAGCGGGGCTCCGGAAGCATTCAGTACTTC. It yields the protein CASSRERGSGSIQYF.

In its sample, this clonotype was seen many times. V is TRBV4-1 and J is TRBJ2-1; 12 bases align to TRBD2. The CDR3 extends over 16 amino acids. With V trimmed by 3 bases and J by 9 bases, 9 bases remained unmatched. Germline V gives CDR1 MGHRA, CDR2 YSYEKL. The CDR3 spells CASSHETSGGPGEQFF. The CDR3 coding sequence is TGCGCCAGCAGCCATGAAACTAGCGGGGGGCCGGGTGAGCAGTTCTTC.